This entry describes one T cell receptor (beta chain). The data originate from a study of shared clonotypes between healthy human individuals. V shed 3 bases, J shed 2 bases, and the junction held 12 bases outside the gene matches. Germline V gives CDR1 MDHEN, CDR2 SYDVKM. The CDR3 is 18 amino acids. TCRdb's copy holds only in-frame clones and misses some; the assay was immunoSEQ multiplex PCR. The profile shows 640,000 or so clones, approximately 75% of them singletons. This clonotype was sampled from a woman aged 30 to 39 in good health. This chain links TRBV28 with TRBJ2-5; 10 nucleotides line up with TRBD1. The sample consisted of memory CD4+ T cells sorted from blood. Subset defined: CD45RA-negative fraction. The CDR3 coding sequence is TGTGCCAGCAGTTTCCGGGGACAGGGGAACAGGGGGCAAGAGACCCAGTACTTC. It encodes CASSFRGQGNRGQETQYF. The full variable domain, its missing parts supplied by reference TRBV28 and TRBJ2-5, is DVKVTQSSRYLVKRTGEKVFLECVQDMDHENMFWYRQDPGLGLRLIYFSYDVKMKEKGDIPEGYSVSREKKERFSLILESASTNQTSMYLCASSFRGQGNRGQETQYFGPGTRLLVL.